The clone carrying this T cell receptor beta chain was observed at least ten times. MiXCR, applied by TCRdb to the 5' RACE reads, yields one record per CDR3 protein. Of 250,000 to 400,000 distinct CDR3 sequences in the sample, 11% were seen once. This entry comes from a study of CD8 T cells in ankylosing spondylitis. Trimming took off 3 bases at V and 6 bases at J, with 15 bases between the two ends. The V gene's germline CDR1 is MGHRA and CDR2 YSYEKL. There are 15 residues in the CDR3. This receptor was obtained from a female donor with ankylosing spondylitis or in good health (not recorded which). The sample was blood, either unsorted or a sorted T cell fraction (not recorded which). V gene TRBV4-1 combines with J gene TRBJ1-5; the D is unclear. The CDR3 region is CASSHAREVGQPQHF. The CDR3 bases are TGCGCCAGCAGCCATGCCCGGGAGGTAGGTCAGCCCCAGCATTTT.